This T cell receptor (beta chain) derives from a study of T cell responses to AZD1222 COVID-19 vaccine. As for this clone: Its matching antigen is unknown.

TCRdb's copy holds only in-frame clones and misses some; the assay was immunoSEQ multiplex PCR. Of over 90,000 clones listed, 86% are singletons. Study-wide results and caveats: Baseline seropositives among AZD1222 recipients totaled only six or seven. In a largely white British group with more females than males, clonal diversity was possibly underestimated.

The V gene's germline CDR1 is MGHRA and CDR2 YSYEKL. This CDR3 contains 17 residues. With V trimmed by 4 bases and J by 5 bases, 11 bases remained unmatched. This clonotype was sampled from an adult in good health. This chain links TRBV4-1 with TRBJ2-1; 10 bases agree with TRBD2. The material was peripheral blood, obtained on day 0 of AZD1222 vaccination. The CDR3 nucleotides are TGCGCCAGCAGCCCTAGCCCAGCGGGAGGGCCCGACAATGAGCAGTTCTTC. Residues: CASSPSPAGGPDNEQFF.